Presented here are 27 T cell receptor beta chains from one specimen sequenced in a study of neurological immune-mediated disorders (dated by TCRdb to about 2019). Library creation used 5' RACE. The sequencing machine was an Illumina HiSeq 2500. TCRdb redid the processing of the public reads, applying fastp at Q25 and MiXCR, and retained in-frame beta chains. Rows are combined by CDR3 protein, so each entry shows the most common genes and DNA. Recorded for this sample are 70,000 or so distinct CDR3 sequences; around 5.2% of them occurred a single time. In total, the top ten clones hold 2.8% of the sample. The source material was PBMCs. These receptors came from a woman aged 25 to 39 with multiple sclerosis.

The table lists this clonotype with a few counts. CDR3: CASSDPVGKGEKLFF. The CDR3 DNA is TGTGCCAGCAGTGACCCCGTCGGGAAAGGGGAAAAACTGTTTTTT. V and J are TRBV25-1 and TRBJ1-4, with D hard to call. Trimming pared 3 bases from V and 8 bases from J, leaving 16 bases between. The CDR3 is made up of 15 amino acids. Looked up from germline, CDR1 is MGHDK and CDR2 is SYGVNS.

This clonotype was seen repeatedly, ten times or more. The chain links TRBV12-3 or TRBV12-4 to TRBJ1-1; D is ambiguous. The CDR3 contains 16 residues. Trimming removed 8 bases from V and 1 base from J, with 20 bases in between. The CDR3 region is CASSPDNEGANTEAFF. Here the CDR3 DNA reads TGTGCCAGCTCTCCCGATAATGAGGGCGCGAACACTGAAGCTTTCTTT.

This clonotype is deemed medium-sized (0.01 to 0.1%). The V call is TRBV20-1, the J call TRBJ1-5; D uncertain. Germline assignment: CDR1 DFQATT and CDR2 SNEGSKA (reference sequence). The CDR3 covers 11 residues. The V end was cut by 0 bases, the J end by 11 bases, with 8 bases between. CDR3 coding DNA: TGCAGTGCTAGAGATAGGAGGGCCCAGCATTTT. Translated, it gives CSARDRRAQHF.

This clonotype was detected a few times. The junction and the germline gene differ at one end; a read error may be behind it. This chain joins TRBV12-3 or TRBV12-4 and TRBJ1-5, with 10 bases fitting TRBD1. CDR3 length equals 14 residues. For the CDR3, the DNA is TGTGCCAGCATCGGGACAGGGGACAATCAGCCCCAGAATTTT. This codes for CASIGTGDNQPQNF.

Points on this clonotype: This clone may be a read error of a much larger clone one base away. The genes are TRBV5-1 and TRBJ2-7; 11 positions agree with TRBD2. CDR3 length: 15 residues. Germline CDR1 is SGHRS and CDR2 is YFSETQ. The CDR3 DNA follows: TGCGTCAGCAGCTTGGATAGCGGGGGGGCCTACGAGCAGTACTTC. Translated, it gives CVSSLDSGGAYEQYF.

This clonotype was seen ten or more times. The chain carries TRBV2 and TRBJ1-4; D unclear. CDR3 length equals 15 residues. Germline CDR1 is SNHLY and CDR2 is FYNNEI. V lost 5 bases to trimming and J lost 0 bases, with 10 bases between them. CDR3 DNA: TGTGCCAGCAGTCAAATGGGTGCAACTAATGAAAAACTGTTTTTT. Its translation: CASSQMGATNEKLFF.

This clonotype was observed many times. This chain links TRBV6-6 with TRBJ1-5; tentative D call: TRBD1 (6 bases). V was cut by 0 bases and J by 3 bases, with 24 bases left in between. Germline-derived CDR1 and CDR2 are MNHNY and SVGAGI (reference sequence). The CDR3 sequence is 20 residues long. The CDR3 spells CASSYSPPRLRTGINQPQHF. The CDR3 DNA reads TGTGCCAGCAGTTACTCTCCCCCCCGTTTGCGAACAGGGATCAATCAGCCCCAGCATTTT.

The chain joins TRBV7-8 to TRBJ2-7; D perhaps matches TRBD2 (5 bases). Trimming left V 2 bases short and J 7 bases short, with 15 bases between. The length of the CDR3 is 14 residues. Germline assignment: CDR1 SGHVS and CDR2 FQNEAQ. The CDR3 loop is CASSLSRAGWEQYF. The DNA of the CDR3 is TGTGCCAGCAGCTTATCGAGGGCAGGTTGGGAGCAGTACTTC.

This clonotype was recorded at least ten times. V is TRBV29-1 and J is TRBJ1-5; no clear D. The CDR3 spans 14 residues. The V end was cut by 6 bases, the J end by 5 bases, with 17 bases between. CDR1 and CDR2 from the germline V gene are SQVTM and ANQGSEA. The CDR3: CSVLRREKDQPQHF. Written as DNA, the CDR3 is TGCAGCGTCCTCCGGAGGGAAAAAGATCAGCCCCAGCATTTT.

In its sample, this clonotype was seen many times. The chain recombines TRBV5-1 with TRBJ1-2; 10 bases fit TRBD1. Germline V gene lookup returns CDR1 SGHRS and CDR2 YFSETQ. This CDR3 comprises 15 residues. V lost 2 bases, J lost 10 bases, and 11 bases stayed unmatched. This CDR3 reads CASSLIPGQGQDYTF. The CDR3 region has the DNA TGCGCCAGCAGCTTAATTCCGGGACAGGGGCAGGACTACACCTTC.

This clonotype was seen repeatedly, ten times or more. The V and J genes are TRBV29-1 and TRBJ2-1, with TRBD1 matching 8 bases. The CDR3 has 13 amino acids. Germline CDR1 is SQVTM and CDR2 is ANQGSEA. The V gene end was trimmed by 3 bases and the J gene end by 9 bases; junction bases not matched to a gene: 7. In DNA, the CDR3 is TGCAGCGTTGAGGGACAGGTGATAGGTGAGCAGTTCTTC. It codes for CSVEGQVIGEQFF.

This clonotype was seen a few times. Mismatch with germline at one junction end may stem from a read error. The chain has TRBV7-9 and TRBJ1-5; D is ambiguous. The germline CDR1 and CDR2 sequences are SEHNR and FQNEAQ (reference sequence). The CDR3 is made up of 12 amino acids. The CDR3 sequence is CASSSNEQPQNF. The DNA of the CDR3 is TGTGCCAGCAGCTCGAACGAGCAGCCCCAGAATTTT.

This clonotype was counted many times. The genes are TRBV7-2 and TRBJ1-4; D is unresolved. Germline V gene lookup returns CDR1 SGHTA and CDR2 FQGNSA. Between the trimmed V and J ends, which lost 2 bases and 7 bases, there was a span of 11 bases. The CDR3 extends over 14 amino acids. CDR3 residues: CASSLYAGAEKLFF. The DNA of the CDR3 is TGTGCCAGCAGCTTATATGCGGGCGCTGAAAAACTGTTTTTT.

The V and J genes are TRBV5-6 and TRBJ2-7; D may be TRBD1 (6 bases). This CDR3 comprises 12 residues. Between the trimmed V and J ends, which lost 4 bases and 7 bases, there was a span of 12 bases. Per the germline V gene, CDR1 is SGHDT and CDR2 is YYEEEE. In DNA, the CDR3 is TGTGCCAGCAGCCCACAGGGAAAAGAGCAGTACTTC. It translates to CASSPQGKEQYF.

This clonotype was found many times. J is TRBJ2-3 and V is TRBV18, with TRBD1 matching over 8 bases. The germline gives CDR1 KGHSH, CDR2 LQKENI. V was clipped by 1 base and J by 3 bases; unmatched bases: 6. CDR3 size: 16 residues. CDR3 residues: CASSPRPQGGTDTQYF. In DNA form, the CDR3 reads TGTGCCAGCTCACCACGTCCACAGGGGGGTACAGATACGCAGTATTTT.

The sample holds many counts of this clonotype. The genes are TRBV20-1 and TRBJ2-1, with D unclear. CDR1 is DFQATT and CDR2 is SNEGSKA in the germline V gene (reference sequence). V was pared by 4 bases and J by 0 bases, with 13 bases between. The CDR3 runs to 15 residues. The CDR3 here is CSATLAVSSYNEQFF. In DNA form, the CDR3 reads TGCAGTGCTACCCTGGCGGTAAGCTCCTACAATGAGCAGTTCTTC.

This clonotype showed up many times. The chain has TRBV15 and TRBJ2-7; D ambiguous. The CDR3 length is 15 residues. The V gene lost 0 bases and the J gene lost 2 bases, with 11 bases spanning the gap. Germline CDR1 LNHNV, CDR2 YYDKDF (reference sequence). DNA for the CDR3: TGTGCCACCAGCAGAGATCTTGGCCAGACCTACGAGCAGTACTTC. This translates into CATSRDLGQTYEQYF.

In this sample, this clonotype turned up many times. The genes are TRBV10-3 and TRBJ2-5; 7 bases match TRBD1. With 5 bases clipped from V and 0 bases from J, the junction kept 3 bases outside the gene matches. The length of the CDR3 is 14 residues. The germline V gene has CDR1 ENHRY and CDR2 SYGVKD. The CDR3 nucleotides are TGTGCCATCAGTCTTGGACAGGACCAAGAGACCCAGTACTTC. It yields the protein CAISLGQDQETQYF.

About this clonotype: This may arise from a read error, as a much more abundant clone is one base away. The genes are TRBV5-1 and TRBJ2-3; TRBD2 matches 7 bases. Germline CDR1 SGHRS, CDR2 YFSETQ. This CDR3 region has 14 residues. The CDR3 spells CTSTERGYTDTQYF. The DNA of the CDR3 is TGCACCAGCACCGAGCGGGGCTACACAGATACGCAGTATTTT.

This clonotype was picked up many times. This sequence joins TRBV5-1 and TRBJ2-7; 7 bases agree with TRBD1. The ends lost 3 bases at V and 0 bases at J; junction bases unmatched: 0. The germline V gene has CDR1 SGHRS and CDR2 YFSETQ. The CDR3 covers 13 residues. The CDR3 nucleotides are TGCGCCAGCAGCTGGGACAGCTCCTACGAGCAGTACTTC. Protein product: CASSWDSSYEQYF.

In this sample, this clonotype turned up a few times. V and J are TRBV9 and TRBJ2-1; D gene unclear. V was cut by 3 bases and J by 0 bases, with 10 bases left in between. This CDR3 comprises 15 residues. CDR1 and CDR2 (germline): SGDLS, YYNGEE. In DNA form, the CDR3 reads TGTGCCAGCAGCGCCCCGAGTAGCTCCTACAATGAGCAGTTCTTC. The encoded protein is CASSAPSSSYNEQFF.

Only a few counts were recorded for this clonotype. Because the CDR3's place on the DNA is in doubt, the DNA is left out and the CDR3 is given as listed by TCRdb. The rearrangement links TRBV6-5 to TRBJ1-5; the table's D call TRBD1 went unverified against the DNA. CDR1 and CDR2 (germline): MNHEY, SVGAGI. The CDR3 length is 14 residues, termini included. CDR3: CASRVGQGTQPQNF.

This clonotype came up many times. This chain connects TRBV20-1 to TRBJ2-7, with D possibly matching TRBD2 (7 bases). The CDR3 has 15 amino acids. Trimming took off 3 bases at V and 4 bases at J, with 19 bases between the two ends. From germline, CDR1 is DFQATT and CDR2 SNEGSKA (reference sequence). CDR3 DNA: TGCAGTGCTAGTGATATCGGGGGGCTCCGGTACGAGCAGTACTTC. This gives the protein CSASDIGGLRYEQYF.

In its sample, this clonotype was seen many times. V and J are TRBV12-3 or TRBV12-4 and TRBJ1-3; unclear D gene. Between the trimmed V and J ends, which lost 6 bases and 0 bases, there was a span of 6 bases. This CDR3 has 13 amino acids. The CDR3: CASRQSSGNTIYF. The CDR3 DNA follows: TGTGCCAGCAGACAGAGCTCTGGAAACACCATATATTTT.

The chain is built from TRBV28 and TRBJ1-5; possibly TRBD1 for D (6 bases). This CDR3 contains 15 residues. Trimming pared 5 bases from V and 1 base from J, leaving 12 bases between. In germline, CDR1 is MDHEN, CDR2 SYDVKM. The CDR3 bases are TGTGCCAGCAGTGTGACAGGCACAAGCAATCAGCCCCAGCATTTT. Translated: CASSVTGTSNQPQHF.

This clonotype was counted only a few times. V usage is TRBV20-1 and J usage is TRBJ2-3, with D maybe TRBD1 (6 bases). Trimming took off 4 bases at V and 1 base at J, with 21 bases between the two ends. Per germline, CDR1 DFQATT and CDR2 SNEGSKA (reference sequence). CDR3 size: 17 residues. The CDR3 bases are TGCAGTGCTATGGGGGCCGGTCCCAACCAACGCACAGATACGCAGTATTTT. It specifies CSAMGAGPNQRTDTQYF.

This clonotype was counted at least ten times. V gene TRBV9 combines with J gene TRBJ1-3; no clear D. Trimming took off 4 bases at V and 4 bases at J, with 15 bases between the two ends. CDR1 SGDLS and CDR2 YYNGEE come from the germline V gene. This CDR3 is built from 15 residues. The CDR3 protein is CASSPIRAPGNTIYF. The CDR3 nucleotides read TGTGCCAGCAGCCCAATACGGGCCCCAGGAAACACCATATATTTT.